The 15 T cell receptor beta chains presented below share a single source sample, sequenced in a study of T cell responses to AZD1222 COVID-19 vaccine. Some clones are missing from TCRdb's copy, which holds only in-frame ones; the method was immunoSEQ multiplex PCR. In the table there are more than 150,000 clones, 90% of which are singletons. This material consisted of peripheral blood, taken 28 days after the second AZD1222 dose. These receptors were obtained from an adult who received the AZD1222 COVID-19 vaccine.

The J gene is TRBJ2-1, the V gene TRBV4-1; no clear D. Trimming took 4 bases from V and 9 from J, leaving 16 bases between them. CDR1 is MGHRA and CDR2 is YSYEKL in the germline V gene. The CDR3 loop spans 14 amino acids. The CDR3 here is CASSLLTSDGEQFF. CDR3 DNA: TGCGCCAGCAGCCTATTGACCTCTGACGGTGAGCAGTTCTTC.

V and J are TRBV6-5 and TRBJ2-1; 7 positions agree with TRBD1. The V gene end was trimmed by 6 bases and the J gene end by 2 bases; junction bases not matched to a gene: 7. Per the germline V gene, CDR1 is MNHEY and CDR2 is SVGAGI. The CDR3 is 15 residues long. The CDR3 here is CASSPGQRTYNEQFF. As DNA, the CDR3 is TGTGCCAGCAGCCCGGGACAGAGAACCTACAATGAGCAGTTCTTC.

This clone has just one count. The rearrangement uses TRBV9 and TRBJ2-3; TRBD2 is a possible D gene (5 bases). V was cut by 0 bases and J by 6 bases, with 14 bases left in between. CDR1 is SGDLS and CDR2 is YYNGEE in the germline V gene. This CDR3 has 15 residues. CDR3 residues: CASSVVGGPGDTQYF. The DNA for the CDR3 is TGTGCCAGCAGCGTAGTCGGCGGGCCGGGGGATACGCAGTATTTT. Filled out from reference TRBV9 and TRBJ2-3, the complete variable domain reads DSGVTQTPKHLITATGQRVTLRCSPRSGDLSVYWYQQSLDQGLQFLIQYYNGEERAKGNILERFSAQQFPDLHSELNLSSLELGDSALYFCASSVVGGPGDTQYFGPGTRLTVL.

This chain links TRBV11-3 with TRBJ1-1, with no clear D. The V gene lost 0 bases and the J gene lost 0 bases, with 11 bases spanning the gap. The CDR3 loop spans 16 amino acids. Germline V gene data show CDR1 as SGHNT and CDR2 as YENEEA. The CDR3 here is CASSLDPQLLNTEAFF. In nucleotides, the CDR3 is TGTGCCAGCAGCTTAGATCCCCAGCTTCTGAACACTGAAGCTTTCTTT. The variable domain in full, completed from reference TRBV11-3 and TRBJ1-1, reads EAGVVQSPRYKIIEKKQPVAFWCNPISGHNTLYWYLQNLGQGPELLIRYENEEAVDDSQLPKDRFSAERLKGVDSTLKIQPAELGDSAVYLCASSLDPQLLNTEAFFGQGTRLTVV.

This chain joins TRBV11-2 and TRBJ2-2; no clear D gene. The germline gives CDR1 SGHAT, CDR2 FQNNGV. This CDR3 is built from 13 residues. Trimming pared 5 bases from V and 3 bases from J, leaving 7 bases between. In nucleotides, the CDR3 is TGTGCCAGCAGCCGGACCGACACCGGGGAGCTGTTTTTT. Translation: CASSRTDTGELFF. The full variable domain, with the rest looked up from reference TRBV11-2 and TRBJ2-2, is EAGVAQSPRYKIIEKRQSVAFWCNPISGHATLYWYQQILGQGPKLLIQFQNNGVVDDSQLPKDRFSAERLKGVDSTLKIQPAKLEDSAVYLCASSRTDTGELFFGEGSRLTVL.

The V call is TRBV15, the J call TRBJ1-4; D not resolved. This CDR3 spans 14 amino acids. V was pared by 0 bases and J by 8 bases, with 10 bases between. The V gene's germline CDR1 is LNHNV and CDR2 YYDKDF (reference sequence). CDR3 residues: CATSRDAAGEKLFF. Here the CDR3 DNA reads TGTGCCACCAGCAGAGACGCGGCAGGAGAAAAACTGTTTTTT. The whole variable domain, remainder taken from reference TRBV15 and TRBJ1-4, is DAMVIQNPRYQVTQFGKPVTLSCSQTLNHNVMYWYQQKSSQAPKLLFHYYDKDFNNEADTPDNFQSRRPNTSFCFLDIRSPGLGDTAMYLCATSRDAAGEKLFFGSGTQLSVL.

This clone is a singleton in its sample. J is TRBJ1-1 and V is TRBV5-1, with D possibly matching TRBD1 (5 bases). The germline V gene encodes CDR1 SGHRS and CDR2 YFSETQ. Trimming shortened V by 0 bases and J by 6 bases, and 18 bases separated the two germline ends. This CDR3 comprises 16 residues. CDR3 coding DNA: TGCGCCAGCAGCTTGGAGTCCCCTACAGGTAATGCTGAAGCTTTCTTT. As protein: CASSLESPTGNAEAFF. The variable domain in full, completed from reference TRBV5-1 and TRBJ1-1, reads KAGVTQTPRYLIKTRGQQVTLSCSPISGHRSVSWYQQTPGQGLQFLFEYFSETQRNKGNFPGRFSGRQFSNSRSEMNVSTLELGDSALYLCASSLESPTGNAEAFFGQGTRLTVV.

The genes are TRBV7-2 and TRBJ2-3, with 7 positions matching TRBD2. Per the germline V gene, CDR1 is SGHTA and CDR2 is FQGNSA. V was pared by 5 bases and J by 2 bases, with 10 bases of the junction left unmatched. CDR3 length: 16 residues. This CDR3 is CASSPQLAKVTDTQYF. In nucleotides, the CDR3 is TGTGCCAGCAGCCCTCAACTAGCGAAGGTCACAGATACGCAGTATTTT.

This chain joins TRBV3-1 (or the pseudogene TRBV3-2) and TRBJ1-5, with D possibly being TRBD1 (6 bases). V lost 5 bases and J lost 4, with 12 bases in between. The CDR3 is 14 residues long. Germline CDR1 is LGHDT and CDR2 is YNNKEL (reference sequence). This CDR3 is CASSARDTNQPQHF. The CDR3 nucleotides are TGTGCCAGCAGCGCCCGGGACACTAATCAGCCCCAGCATTTT.

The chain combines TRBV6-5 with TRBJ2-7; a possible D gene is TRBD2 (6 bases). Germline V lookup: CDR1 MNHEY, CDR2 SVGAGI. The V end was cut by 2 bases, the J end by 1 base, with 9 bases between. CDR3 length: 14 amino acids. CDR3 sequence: CASSYMAGSYEQYF. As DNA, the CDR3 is TGTGCCAGCAGTTACATGGCGGGGTCCTACGAGCAGTACTTC.

The CDR3 region has the DNA TGTGCCAGCAGCTTAGACAGGGGTGAAGCTTTCTTT. It yields the protein CASSLDRGEAFF. The chain combines TRBV11-1 with TRBJ1-1; 7 nucleotides match TRBD1. This CDR3 has 12 amino acids. In germline, CDR1 is SGHAT, CDR2 FQDESV (reference sequence). V gave up 1 base and J gave up 7 bases; unmatched junction bases: 0.

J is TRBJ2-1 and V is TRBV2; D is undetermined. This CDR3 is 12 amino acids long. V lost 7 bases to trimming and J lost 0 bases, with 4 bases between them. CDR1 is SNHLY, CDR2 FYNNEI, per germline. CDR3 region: CASTPSYNEQFF. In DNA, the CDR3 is TGTGCCAGCACCCCCTCCTACAATGAGCAGTTCTTC.

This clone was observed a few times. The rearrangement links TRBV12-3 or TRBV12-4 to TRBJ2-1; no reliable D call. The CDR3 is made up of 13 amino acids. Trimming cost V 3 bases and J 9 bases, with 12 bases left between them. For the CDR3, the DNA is TGTGCCAGCAGTTTTGCTAGTTCAGGTGAGCAGTTCTTC. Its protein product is CASSFASSGEQFF.

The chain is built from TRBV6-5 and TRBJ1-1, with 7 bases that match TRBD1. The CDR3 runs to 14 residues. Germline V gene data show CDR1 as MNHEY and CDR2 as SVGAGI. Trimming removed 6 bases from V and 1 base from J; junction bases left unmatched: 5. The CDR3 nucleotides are TGTGCCAGCAGGTTCCGGGACAGGAACACTGAAGCTTTCTTT. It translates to CASRFRDRNTEAFF.

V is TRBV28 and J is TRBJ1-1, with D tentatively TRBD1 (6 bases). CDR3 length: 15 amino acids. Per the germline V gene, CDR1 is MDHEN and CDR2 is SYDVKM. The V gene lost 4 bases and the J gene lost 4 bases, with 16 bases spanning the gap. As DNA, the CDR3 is TGTGCCAGCAGTTCCCCGACAGGATCATCCACTGAAGCTTTCTTT. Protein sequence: CASSSPTGSSTEAFF.